This T cell receptor (beta chain) stems from a study of Ad26.COV2.S vaccination and SARS-CoV-2 variants. The study, taken as a whole, reports: Reports say spike-specific CD8+ and CD4+ T cell responses covered substantial breadth after vaccination.

Documented treatment: about 20 received Ad26.COV2.S at low or high dose, single or two shots; about 5 received placebo; per-sample allocation not given. Day 63 following the first vaccine or placebo injection was when the samples were taken. Vaccination used an Ad26 vector expressing Wuhan-strain SARS-CoV-2 spike. The germline V gene has CDR1 SGHDT and CDR2 YYEEEE. V was clipped by 0 bases and J by 5 bases, with 11 bases between them. This CDR3 contains 14 residues. Concerning this clone: Its antigen is unidentified.

Some clones are missing from TCRdb's copy, which holds only in-frame ones; the method was immunoSEQ multiplex PCR. The table lists about 370,000 clones, around 85% of them singletons. The receptor was isolated from a person between 18 and 65 years old who received the Ad26.COV2.S COVID-19 vaccine or a placebo. The chain uses TRBV5-6 and TRBJ1-1; no firm D call. The sequencing used peripheral blood, collected in a trial of Ad26.COV2.S vaccine versus placebo. Here the CDR3 DNA reads TGTGCCAGCAGCTTGGTAACAGAGGCAACTGAAGCTTTCTTT. It codes for CASSLVTEATEAFF.